This T cell receptor (beta chain) was obtained from a study of tumor-infiltrating lymphocytes in primary liver carcinoma. Study-level points and caveats: There were only about 7.5-24% of top clones found in all five tumor regions. The 250 largest clones made up significantly more of tumor than blood repertoires (p = 0.039).

A constant-region primer served to make TCR beta cDNA from roughly 500 ng total RNA. Three nested multiplex PCR rounds, a slightly modified ARM-PCR, produced the libraries for TCR beta. Rounds one and two of PCR, each of 10 cycles, were primed with TRBV1-TRBV30 forward primers and a C-beta reverse primer. TCRdb used MiXCR to reprocess the multiplex PCR reads, holding one entry per CDR3 protein. The sample yields 95,000 to 100,000 distinct CDR3 sequences, about 67% seen once. A note on this clonotype: Its antigen is unidentified. At one of its ends the junction is not consistent with the germline gene, which may arise from a read error.

Germline lookup yields CDR1 SGHRS and CDR2 YFSETQ. This CDR3 has 16 amino acids. Bulk tissue was left unsorted, and RNA and DNA were co-extracted from 20-30 mg of it. Material for sequencing was liver tumor tissue from sampling region 2. Subset described: tumor region T2, inferior pole. This TCR was recovered from an older woman with primary liver carcinoma and hepatitis B virus infection. The V call is TRBV5-1, the J call TRBJ2-4; the match to TRBD1 covers 8 bases. The chain's CDR3 is CVSSLGAGGVKNIQYF. DNA for the CDR3: TGTGTCAGCAGCTTGGGGGCAGGGGGCGTCAAAAACATTCAGTACTTC.